The 14 T cell receptor beta chains given below trace back to one sample, sequenced in a study of cytotoxic CD8 clonotypes in ibrutinib-treated CLL (dated by TCRdb to the early 2020s). Libraries were constructed by the immunoSEQ multiplex PCR assay. Here the immuneACCESS table is served through TCRdb, limited to in-frame sequences with V and J called. Missing clones are a known gap in these copies; in checked studies unresolved V genes cover under half, and the rest lacks a known reason. The sample contains about 200,000 clones, roughly 79% of them found a single time. About 10% of the sample comes from the top ten. The time point label here, explained by the study, means: 12 months on ibrutinib. Material: PBMCs, obtained after 12 months of ibrutinib treatment. The source of these receptors is a human donor with chronic lymphocytic leukemia.

The chain has TRBV5-1 and TRBJ2-7; 7 nucleotides match TRBD1. The CDR3 sequence is 17 residues long. Germline lookup yields CDR1 SGHRS and CDR2 YFSETQ. The trim removed 1 base at V and 1 base at J, leaving 11 bases unmatched. The CDR3 bases are TGCGCCAGCAGCTTGACAACCGGGACAGTCGCTTCCTACGAGCAGTACTTC. It is translated as CASSLTTGTVASYEQYF. Filled out from reference TRBV5-1 and TRBJ2-7, the complete variable domain reads KAGVTQTPRYLIKTRGQQVTLSCSPISGHRSVSWYQQTPGQGLQFLFEYFSETQRNKGNFPGRFSGRQFSNSRSEMNVSTLELGDSALYLCASSLTTGTVASYEQYFGPGTRLTVT.

The rearrangement uses TRBV19 and TRBJ1-2; D not certain. The CDR3 consists of 16 residues. Trimming took 5 bases from V and 1 from J, leaving 17 bases between them. Germline V gene lookup returns CDR1 LNHDA and CDR2 SQIVND (reference sequence). CDR3 nucleotide sequence: TGTGCCAGTAGTCTTTCTAATAGATGGGTTAACTATGGCTACACCTTC. This gives the protein CASSLSNRWVNYGYTF.

In the case of this clone: Germline is not matched at one junction end, which may reflect a read error. V usage is TRBV7-7 and J usage is TRBJ2-5; D remains ambiguous. Looked up from germline, CDR1 is SSHAT and CDR2 is FNYEAQ (reference sequence). CDR3 length: 14 residues. The DNA for the CDR3 is TGTGCTAGCAGCTCTAAGACCAACCAAGAGACCCAGTACTTC. It specifies CASSSKTNQETQYF. Combining the CDR3 with reference TRBV7-7 and TRBJ2-5 gives the whole variable domain GAGVSQSPRYKVTKRGQDVTLRCDPISSHATLYWYQQALGQGPEFLTYFNYEAQPDKSGLPSDRFSAERPEGSISTLTIQRTEQRDSAMYRCASSSKTNQETQYFGPGTRLLVL.

The chain couples TRBV6-6 to TRBJ1-1; D gene ambiguous. Trimming cost V 2 bases and J 3 bases, with 10 bases left between them. CDR1 MNHNY and CDR2 SVGAGI come from the germline V gene (reference sequence). CDR3 length: 14 amino acids. CDR3 DNA sequence: TGTGCCAGCAGTTACAGGGAAAGATACACTGAAGCTTTCTTT. Translated, it gives CASSYRERYTEAFF.

The chain has TRBV7-6 and TRBJ2-7, with D possibly TRBD1 on 5 matching bases. Germline CDR1 SGHVS, CDR2 FNYEAQ. V lost 5 bases and J lost 7, with 18 bases in between. The CDR3 runs 14 residues. CDR3 DNA sequence: TGTGCCAGCAGCCCCCAGTGGGGCCCCGCGGAGCAGTACTTC. It codes for CASSPQWGPAEQYF.

This sequence joins TRBV6-5 and TRBJ1-1; D not certain. The CDR3 contains 11 residues. Looked up from germline, CDR1 is MNHEY and CDR2 is SVGAGI. Trimming stripped 7 bases from V and 1 base from J, with 4 bases between. The CDR3 loop reads CASMKNTEAFF. DNA for the CDR3: TGTGCCAGCATGAAGAACACTGAAGCTTTCTTT.

Worth noting for this clone: This CDR3 is missing its conserved last phenylalanine or tryptophan, likely due to a read error. The chain has TRBV29-1 and TRBJ1-1; possibly TRBD1 for D (5 bases). Germline V gene lookup returns CDR1 SQVTM and CDR2 ANQGSEA. Trimming removed 6 bases at V and 1 base at J, with 15 bases between. The CDR3 extends over 14 amino acids. The DNA of the CDR3 is TGCAGCGTGCAAATCACGGGACCGAACACTGAAGCTTTCCTT. This gives the protein CSVQITGPNTEAFL.

The chain is built from TRBV27 and TRBJ2-7; possibly TRBD1 or TRBD2 for D (6 bases each). CDR1 MNHEY and CDR2 SMNVEV come from the germline V gene (reference sequence). The CDR3 totals 15 residues. The germline V and J ends were trimmed by 4 bases and 7 bases, with 20 bases remaining between them. The CDR3 here is CASSYQGSQGGEQYF. In nucleotides, the CDR3 is TGTGCCAGCAGTTATCAAGGCTCACAGGGAGGAGAGCAGTACTTC.

V is TRBV2 and J is TRBJ1-2; D is undetermined. Germline V gene data show CDR1 as SNHLY and CDR2 as FYNNEI. The CDR3 is 12 amino acids. Trimming removed 1 base at V and 8 bases at J, with 8 bases between. In DNA form, the CDR3 reads TGTGCCAGCAGTGAAGGGGTGGGCGGCTACACCTTC. Its translation is CASSEGVGGYTF.

V usage is TRBV11-3 and J usage is TRBJ1-3; D remains unclear. Germline-derived CDR1 and CDR2 are SGHNT and YENEEA. This CDR3 region has 13 residues. Trimming removed 0 bases from V and 2 bases from J, with 2 bases in between. CDR3 protein: CASSLDAGNTIYF. CDR3 sequence (DNA): TGTGCCAGCAGCTTAGATGCTGGAAACACCATATATTTT.

This clone was found a few times. This CDR3 is also generated by other DNA sequences in the sample. The chain links TRBV2 to TRBJ2-7; D not certain. V lost 10 bases, J lost 4 bases, and 14 bases lay in between. Germline lookup yields CDR1 SNHLY and CDR2 FYNNEI. This CDR3 spans 12 amino acids. CDR3 protein: CATRDSTYEQYF. CDR3 in DNA: TGTGCCACCCGTGACTCTACATACGAGCAGTACTTC.

The chain links TRBV18 to TRBJ1-1; TRBD1 matches 8 bases. Trimming took 2 bases from V and 1 from J; bases not matched to a gene: 6. The CDR3 has 16 residues. From germline, CDR1 is KGHSH and CDR2 LQKENI. The CDR3 reads CASSPYEGQGNTEAFF. The CDR3, as DNA: TGTGCCAGCTCACCATATGAAGGACAGGGGAACACTGAAGCTTTCTTT.

Written as DNA, the CDR3 is TGCGCCAGCAGTCGGACAGGGAATAGCAATCAGCCCCAGCATTTT. Translated, it gives CASSRTGNSNQPQHF. The chain has TRBV5-1 and TRBJ1-5; TRBD1 aligns across 8 bases. J lost 0 bases, V lost 5 bases, and 4 bases had no gene match. The CDR3 is made up of 15 amino acids. Germline loops: CDR1 SGHRS, CDR2 YFSETQ.

The chain couples TRBV6-5 to TRBJ1-2; TRBD1 is a possible D gene (6 bases). Germline values: CDR1 MNHEY, CDR2 SVGAGI. V was trimmed by 2 bases and J by 8 bases, leaving 12 bases between them. CDR3 length: 13 residues. The CDR3 nucleotides are TGTGCCAGCAGTTACGGGGGGGCACAGGGCTACACCTTC. It codes for CASSYGGAQGYTF.